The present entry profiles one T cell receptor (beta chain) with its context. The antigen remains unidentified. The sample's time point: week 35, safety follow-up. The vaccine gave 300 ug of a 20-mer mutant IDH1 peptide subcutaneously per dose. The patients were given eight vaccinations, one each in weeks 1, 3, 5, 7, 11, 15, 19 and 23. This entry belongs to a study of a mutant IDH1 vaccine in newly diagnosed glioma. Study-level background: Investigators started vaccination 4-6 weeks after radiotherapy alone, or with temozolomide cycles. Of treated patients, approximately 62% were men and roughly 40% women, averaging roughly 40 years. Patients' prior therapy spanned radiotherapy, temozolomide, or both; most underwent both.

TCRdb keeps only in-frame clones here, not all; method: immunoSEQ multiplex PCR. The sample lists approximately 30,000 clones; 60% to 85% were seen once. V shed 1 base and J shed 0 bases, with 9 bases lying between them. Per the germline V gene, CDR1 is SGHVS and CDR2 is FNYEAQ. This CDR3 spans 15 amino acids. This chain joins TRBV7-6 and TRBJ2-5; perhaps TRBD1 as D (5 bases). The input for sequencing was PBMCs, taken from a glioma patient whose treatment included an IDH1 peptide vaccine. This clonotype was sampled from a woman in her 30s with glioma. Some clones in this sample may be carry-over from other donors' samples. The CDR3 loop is CASSLGQTYQETQYF. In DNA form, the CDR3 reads TGTGCCAGCAGCTTAGGACAGACGTACCAAGAGACCCAGTACTTC.